The 23 T cell receptor beta chains reported below all come from one sample, sequenced in a study of blood T cell repertoires in COVID-19. The method was immunoSEQ multiplex PCR; TCRdb's version includes in-frame clones alone and lacks a portion of them. The sample carries about 55,000 clones, roughly 80% recorded once. The specimen sequenced was peripheral blood. These receptors were obtained from a human donor in a cohort sampled during active or convalescent COVID-19.

The count of this clone is one. The chain is built from TRBV30 and TRBJ2-7; 8 positions agree with TRBD1. J lost 5 bases, V lost 5 bases, and 8 bases had no gene match. Germline V gives CDR1 GTSNPN, CDR2 SVGIG (reference sequence). The CDR3 consists of 13 residues. The CDR3 reads CAWGRQGTDEQYF. CDR3 in DNA: TGTGCCTGGGGCCGACAGGGGACTGACGAGCAGTACTTC. The full variable domain, in which reference TRBV30 and TRBJ2-7 provide the parts outside the CDR3, is SQTIHQWPATLVQPVGSPLSLECTVEGTSNPNLYWYRQAAGRGLQLLFYSVGIGQISSEVPQNLSASRPQDRQFILSSKKLLLSDSGFYLCAWGRQGTDEQYFGPGTRLTVT.

This clone was recorded once. This sequence joins TRBV5-8 and TRBJ2-1; TRBD2 is a possible D gene (5 bases). Trimming shortened V by 4 bases and J by 0 bases, and 8 bases separated the two germline ends. Germline lookup yields CDR1 SGHTS and CDR2 YDEGEE. This CDR3 region has 14 residues. CDR3 region: CASSLRDSYNEQFF. CDR3 DNA sequence: TGTGCCAGCAGCCTTCGGGACTCCTACAATGAGCAGTTCTTC. The entire variable domain, with the rest obtained from reference TRBV5-8 and TRBJ2-1, is as follows: EAGVTQSPTHLIKTRGQQATLRCSPISGHTSVYWYQQALGLGLQFLLWYDEGEERNRGNFPPRFSGRQFPNYSSELNVNALELEDSALYLCASSLRDSYNEQFFGPGTRLTVL.

This clone was picked up many times. Written as DNA, the CDR3 is TGCAGCGTTCTTCGGGACAGGGCAGAAGGCTACACCTTC. Translated: CSVLRDRAEGYTF. This rearrangement joins TRBV29-1 to TRBJ1-2, with TRBD1 matching over 9 bases. CDR3 length equals 13 residues. With 5 bases clipped from V and 8 bases from J, the junction kept 9 bases outside the gene matches. Germline assignment: CDR1 SQVTM and CDR2 ANQGSEA.

J is TRBJ1-2 and V is TRBV7-9; 7 bases align to TRBD1. The CDR3 totals 14 residues. Germline-derived CDR1 and CDR2 are SEHNR and FQNEAQ (reference sequence). V dropped 1 base and J dropped 4; count of bases not matched to a gene: 3. The CDR3 spells CASSLDGTAYGYTF. In DNA, the CDR3 is TGTGCCAGCAGCTTAGACGGGACAGCCTATGGCTACACCTTC.

This clone was seen just once. The chain recombines TRBV11-2 with TRBJ2-7; D is unclear. This CDR3 is 11 amino acids long. CDR1 is SGHAT and CDR2 is FQNNGV in the germline V gene. Trimming took off 3 bases at V and 2 bases at J, with 2 bases between the two ends. Here the CDR3 DNA reads TGTGCCAGCAGCTTCGCCTACGAGCAGTACTTC. Translation: CASSFAYEQYF.

The chain employs TRBV25-1 and TRBJ2-3; 8 bases line up with TRBD1. The CDR3 is 15 residues long. CDR1 is MGHDK, CDR2 SYGVNS, per germline. V shed 1 base and J 4 bases; nucleotides not matched to a gene: 4. This chain's CDR3 is CASSELDRAADTQYF. The CDR3 DNA follows: TGTGCCAGCAGTGAATTGGACAGGGCGGCAGATACGCAGTATTTT. The complete variable domain, with remaining parts taken from reference TRBV25-1 and TRBJ2-3, reads EADIYQTPRYLVIGTGKKITLECSQTMGHDKMYWYQQDPGMELHLIHYSYGVNSTEKGDLSSESTVSRIRTEHFPLTLESARPSHTSQYLCASSELDRAADTQYFGPGTRLTVL.

The chain joins TRBV7-6 to TRBJ2-1, with a tentative D call TRBD1 (5 bases). This CDR3 is 15 amino acids long. Germline V gene data show CDR1 as SGHVS and CDR2 as FNYEAQ. The germline V and J ends were trimmed by 6 bases and 2 bases, with 14 bases remaining between them. The CDR3: CASRGAANAYNEQFF. Here the CDR3 DNA reads TGTGCCAGCAGAGGGGCTGCAAATGCCTACAATGAGCAGTTCTTC. Variable domain in full (rest from reference TRBV7-6 and TRBJ2-1): GAGVSQSPRYKVTKRGQDVALRCDPISGHVSLYWYRQALGQGPEFLTYFNYEAQQDKSGLPNDRFSAERPEGSISTLTIQRTEQRDSAMYRCASRGAANAYNEQFFGPGTRLTVL.

The V and J genes are TRBV6-6 and TRBJ2-2, with D perhaps TRBD1 (5 bases). The V and J ends lost 5 bases and 1 base respectively, with 17 bases between them. Germline V gene data show CDR1 as MNHNY and CDR2 as SVGAGI (reference sequence). CDR3 size: 17 residues. CDR3 bases: TGTGCCAGCAGTCCCCGCGCCCAGGGTGGGAACACCGGGGAGCTGTTTTTT. This encodes CASSPRAQGGNTGELFF.

The chain joins TRBV7-2 to TRBJ2-2, with D perhaps TRBD2 (5 bases). In germline, CDR1 is SGHTA, CDR2 FQGNSA. Trimming pared 5 bases from V and 4 bases from J, leaving 14 bases between. The CDR3 is made up of 15 amino acids. As DNA, the CDR3 is TGTGCCAGCAGCGTGGACTTCCACTCCACCGGGGAGCTGTTTTTT. Its protein is CASSVDFHSTGELFF. The full variable domain, its missing parts supplied by reference TRBV7-2 and TRBJ2-2, is GAGVSQSPSNKVTEKGKDVELRCDPISGHTALYWYRQSLGQGLEFLIYFQGNSAPDKSGLPSDRFSAERTGGSVSTLTIQRTQQEDSAVYLCASSVDFHSTGELFFGEGSRLTVL.

V gene TRBV3-1 (or the pseudogene TRBV3-2) combines with J gene TRBJ1-1, with D tentatively TRBD1 (6 bases). Per the germline V gene, CDR1 is LGHDT and CDR2 is YNNKEL (reference sequence). This CDR3 has 14 residues. Deletions cut 4 bases from V and 6 bases from J, with 15 bases between. The CDR3 DNA sequence: TGTGCCAGCAGCCTGGGGACACAAAGCGCTGAAGCTTTCTTT. It codes for CASSLGTQSAEAFF.

This clone is categorized as medium-sized (0.01 to 0.1%). The chain joins TRBV18 to TRBJ2-1, with 10 bases matching TRBD2. The germline gives CDR1 KGHSH, CDR2 LQKENI. This CDR3 comprises 17 residues. With V trimmed by 3 bases and J by 5 bases, 10 bases remained unmatched. CDR3 region: CASSPTAGTSAHNEQFF. The CDR3 region has the DNA TGTGCCAGCTCACCGACCGCCGGGACTAGCGCTCACAATGAGCAGTTCTTC.

The chain links TRBV5-5 to TRBJ1-2, with D unresolved. The CDR3 contains 13 residues. From germline, CDR1 is SGHKS and CDR2 YYEKEE (reference sequence). V lost 3 bases to trimming and J lost 10 bases, with 16 bases between them. The CDR3 DNA is TGTGCCAGCAGCTCCCAATGGGAGGGTGCCTACACCTTC. Amino acid sequence: CASSSQWEGAYTF.

The V and J genes are TRBV7-2 and TRBJ1-5; TRBD1 matches 10 bases. J was trimmed by 7 bases and V by 5 bases; bases with no gene match: 5. This CDR3 is 14 amino acids long. CDR1 SGHTA and CDR2 FQGNSA come from the germline V gene. CDR3 in amino acids: CASSEGDRGQPQHF. DNA for the CDR3: TGTGCCAGCAGCGAAGGGGACAGGGGACAGCCCCAGCATTTT.

This chain uses TRBV6-6 with TRBJ2-5; D uncertain. Per the germline V gene, CDR1 is MNHNY and CDR2 is SVGAGI (reference sequence). V was shortened by 4 bases and J by 10 bases, with 16 bases between the two germline ends. This CDR3 is 13 amino acids long. CDR3 nucleotide sequence: TGTGCCAGCAGTTCTGACTTGAACCCGAGCCAGTACTTC. It encodes CASSSDLNPSQYF.

The rearrangement uses TRBV7-2 and TRBJ2-5; the match to TRBD2 covers 8 bases. This CDR3 has 16 residues. V trimming: 2 bases; J trimming: 2 bases; junction bases outside the gene matches: 7. Germline values: CDR1 SGHTA, CDR2 FQGNSA. Written as DNA, the CDR3 is TGTGCCAGCAGCTTATGGATTAGCGGGGCGCAAGAGACCCAGTACTTC. It yields the protein CASSLWISGAQETQYF.

V usage is TRBV7-9 and J usage is TRBJ1-4; TRBD1 aligns across 7 bases. The length of the CDR3 is 17 residues. The germline CDR1 and CDR2 sequences are SEHNR and FQNEAQ (reference sequence). The V segment lost 4 bases and the J segment 2 bases; nucleotides outside the gene matches: 10. The CDR3 region is CASSSTPQGVTNEKLFF. The CDR3 DNA sequence: TGTGCCAGCAGCTCCACCCCCCAGGGGGTGACTAATGAAAAACTGTTTTTT.

This clone has just a few counts. The chain couples TRBV7-2 to TRBJ2-2; D is undetermined. V gave up 4 bases and J gave up 0 bases, with 12 bases separating them. The V gene's germline CDR1 is SGHTA and CDR2 FQGNSA. The CDR3 spans 16 residues. CDR3 coding DNA: TGTGCCAGCAGCTGGCATGGCACTACGAACACCGGGGAGCTGTTTTTT. Protein: CASSWHGTTNTGELFF.

The chain combines TRBV18 with TRBJ2-3; TRBD2 agrees at 8 bases. The CDR3 length is 16 residues. With 3 bases clipped from V and 0 bases from J, the junction kept 5 bases outside the gene matches. The germline V gene encodes CDR1 KGHSH and CDR2 LQKENI. Here the CDR3 DNA reads TGTGCCAGCTCACCCCGGTCGGGGGGGAGCACAGATACGCAGTATTTT. Encoded protein: CASSPRSGGSTDTQYF.

The table lists this clone with many counts. V is TRBV14 and J is TRBJ2-7; D might be TRBD2 (6 bases). Germline values: CDR1 SGHDN, CDR2 FVKESK. The CDR3 consists of 15 residues. Trimming took 3 bases from V and 6 from J, leaving 18 bases between them. CDR3 sequence: CASSHRAGGVSEQYF. The CDR3 region has the DNA TGTGCCAGCAGCCACAGGGCTGGAGGGGTCTCCGAGCAGTACTTC. The full variable domain, in which reference TRBV14 and TRBJ2-7 provide the parts outside the CDR3, is EAGVTQFPSHSVIEKGQTVTLRCDPISGHDNLYWYRRVMGKEIKFLLHFVKESKQDESGMPNNRFLAERTGGTYSTLKVQPAELEDSGVYFCASSHRAGGVSEQYFGPGTRLTVT.

The table lists this clone with a count of one. The chain is built from TRBV6-4 and TRBJ1-6; D uncertain. V was shortened by 2 bases and J by 4 bases, with 3 bases between the two germline ends. The germline V gene encodes CDR1 MRHNA and CDR2 SNTAGT. This CDR3 is built from 13 residues. This CDR3 is CASSDRYNSPLHF. The CDR3 DNA reads as TGTGCCAGCAGTGACCGGTATAATTCACCCCTCCACTTT.

This chain uses TRBV2 with TRBJ2-5; 7 bases match TRBD1. Unmatched junction bases numbered 9, after V lost 7 bases and J lost 4 bases. Looked up from germline, CDR1 is SNHLY and CDR2 is FYNNEI. The CDR3 spans 14 residues. Written as DNA, the CDR3 is TGTGCCAGCACCCCCCGAGGGGGCACAGAGACCCAGTACTTC. This encodes CASTPRGGTETQYF. Looking up the rest from reference TRBV2 and TRBJ2-5 gives the full variable domain: EPEVTQTPSHQVTQMGQEVILRCVPISNHLYFYWYRQILGQKVEFLVSFYNNEISEKSEIFDDQFSVERPDGSNFTLKIRSTKLEDSAMYFCASTPRGGTETQYFGPGTRLLVL.

The chain links TRBV5-4 to TRBJ1-2; 8 bases are a match to TRBD1. The CDR3 extends over 14 amino acids. Germline V gene lookup returns CDR1 SGHNT and CDR2 YYREEE (reference sequence). V trimming: 4 bases; J trimming: 3 bases; junction bases outside the gene matches: 5. The CDR3 loop reads CASSQQGDYYGYTF. The CDR3 coding sequence is TGTGCCAGCAGCCAACAGGGGGATTACTATGGCTACACCTTC.

The CDR3 reads CASSHRGLTEAFF. Written as DNA, the CDR3 is TGTGCCAGCTCCCACAGGGGGCTCACTGAAGCTTTCTTT. The chain joins TRBV27 to TRBJ1-1; 9 bases map to TRBD1. The trim removed 8 bases at V and 4 bases at J, leaving 5 bases unmatched. The V gene's germline CDR1 is MNHEY and CDR2 SMNVEV (reference sequence). CDR3 size: 13 residues.